This T cell receptor (beta chain) came from a study of shared clonotypes between healthy human individuals. The CDR3 runs 16 residues. Trimming cost V 0 bases and J 4 bases; bases outside gene matches: 8. Germline V lookup: CDR1 SGHRS, CDR2 YFSETQ. Donors, healthy HIV-negative adults, lacked recent acute infections or vaccinations. Repertoires were generated with immunoSEQ multiplex PCR, while TCRdb's copy carries only in-frame clones and drops some. The table has 450,000 or so clones, around 77% seen once; the top ten hold more than 10%. The sequence came from a woman in her forties in good health. Some clones in this sample may be carry-over from other donors' samples. The chain uses TRBV5-1 and TRBJ2-7; TRBD2 agrees at 9 bases. Sequenced sample: PBMCs. As DNA, the CDR3 is TGCGCCAGCAGCTTGGGATCTAGCGGGAATAATTACGAGCAGTACTTC. Translation: CASSLGSSGNNYEQYF. The entire variable domain, with the rest obtained from reference TRBV5-1 and TRBJ2-7, is as follows: KAGVTQTPRYLIKTRGQQVTLSCSPISGHRSVSWYQQTPGQGLQFLFEYFSETQRNKGNFPGRFSGRQFSNSRSEMNVSTLELGDSALYLCASSLGSSGNNYEQYFGPGTRLTVT.